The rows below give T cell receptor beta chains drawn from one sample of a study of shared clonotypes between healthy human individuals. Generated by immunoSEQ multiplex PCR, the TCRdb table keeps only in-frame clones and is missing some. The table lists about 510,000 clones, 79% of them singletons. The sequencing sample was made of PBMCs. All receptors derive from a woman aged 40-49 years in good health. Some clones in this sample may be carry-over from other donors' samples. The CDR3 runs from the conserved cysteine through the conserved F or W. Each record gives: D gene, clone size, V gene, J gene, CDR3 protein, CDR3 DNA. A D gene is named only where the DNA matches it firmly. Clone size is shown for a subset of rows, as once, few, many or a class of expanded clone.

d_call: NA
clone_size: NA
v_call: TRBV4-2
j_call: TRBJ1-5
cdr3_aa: CASSQSSSLPLRQPQHF
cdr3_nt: TGTGCCAGCAGCCAATCTTCCTCTCTACCTCTGCGTCAGCCCCAGCATTTT

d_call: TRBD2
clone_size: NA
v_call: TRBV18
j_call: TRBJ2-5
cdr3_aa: CASSPVAGGGQETQYF
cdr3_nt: TGTGCCAGCTCACCCGTGGCGGGAGGGGGCCAAGAGACCCAGTACTTC

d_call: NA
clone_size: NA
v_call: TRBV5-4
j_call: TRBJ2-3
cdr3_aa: CASSRQGGSTDTQYF
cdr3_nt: TGTGCCAGCAGCCGGCAGGGCGGTTCCACAGATACGCAGTATTTT

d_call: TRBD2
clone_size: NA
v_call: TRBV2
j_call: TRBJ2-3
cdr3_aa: CASSGTSGSTDTQYF
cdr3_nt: TGTGCCAGCAGTGGGACTAGCGGGAGCACAGATACGCAGTATTTT

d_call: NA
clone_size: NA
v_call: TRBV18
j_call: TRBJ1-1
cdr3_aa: CASSELKGRLNTEAFF
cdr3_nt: TGTGCCAGCTCGGAACTTAAGGGCCGATTGAACACTGAAGCTTTCTTT

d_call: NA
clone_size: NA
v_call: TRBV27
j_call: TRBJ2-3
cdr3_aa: CASSLAGSTDTQYF
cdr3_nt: TGTGCCAGCAGTTTAGCAGGTAGCACAGATACGCAGTATTTT

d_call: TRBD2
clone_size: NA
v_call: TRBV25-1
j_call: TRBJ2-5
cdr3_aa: CACQGTSGQETQYF
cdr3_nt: TGTGCCTGCCAGGGGACTAGCGGCCAAGAGACCCAGTACTTC

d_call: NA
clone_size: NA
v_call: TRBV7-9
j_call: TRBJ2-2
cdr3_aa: CASSLGGNTGELFF
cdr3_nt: TGTGCCAGCAGCTTGGGCGGGAACACCGGGGAGCTGTTTTTT

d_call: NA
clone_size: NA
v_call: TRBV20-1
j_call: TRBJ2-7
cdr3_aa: CSTKTYYEQYF
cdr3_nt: TGCAGTACCAAGACTTACTACGAGCAGTACTTC

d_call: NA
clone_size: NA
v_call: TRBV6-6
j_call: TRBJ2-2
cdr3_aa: CASSYSGDTGELFF
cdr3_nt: TGTGCCAGCAGTTACTCCGGAGACACCGGGGAGCTGTTTTTT

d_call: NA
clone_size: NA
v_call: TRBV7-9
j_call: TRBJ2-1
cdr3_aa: CASSPRQSSYNEQFF
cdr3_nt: TGTGCCAGCAGCCCCCGGCAGAGCTCCTACAATGAGCAGTTCTTC

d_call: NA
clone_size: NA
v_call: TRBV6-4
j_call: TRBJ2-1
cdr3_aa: CASSPKEAGKDNEQFF
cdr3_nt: TGTGCCAGCAGCCCCAAAGAGGCGGGAAAGGATAATGAGCAGTTCTTC

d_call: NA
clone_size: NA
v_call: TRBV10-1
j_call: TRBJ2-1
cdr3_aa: CASSPAQGGAQFF
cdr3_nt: TGCGCCAGCAGCCCCGCGCAGGGGGGCGCGCAGTTCTTC

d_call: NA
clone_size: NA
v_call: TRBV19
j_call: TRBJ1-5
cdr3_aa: CASSIERGRGPQHF
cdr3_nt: TGTGCCAGTAGTATAGAACGGGGGCGGGGGCCCCAGCATTTT

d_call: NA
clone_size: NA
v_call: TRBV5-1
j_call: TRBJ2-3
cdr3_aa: CASSLPDTVADTQYF
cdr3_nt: TGCGCCAGCAGCTTGCCGGACACTGTGGCAGATACGCAGTATTTT

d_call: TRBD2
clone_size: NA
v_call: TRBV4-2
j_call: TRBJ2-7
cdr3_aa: CASSSGGLAGHLSYEQYF
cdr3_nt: TGTGCCAGCAGCTCCGGAGGATTAGCGGGACACCTTAGCTACGAGCAGTACTTC

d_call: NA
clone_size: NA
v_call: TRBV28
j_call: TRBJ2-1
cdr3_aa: CASSLVTSWSNEQFF
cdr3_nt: TGTGCCAGCAGTTTAGTGACTAGTTGGAGCAATGAGCAGTTCTTC

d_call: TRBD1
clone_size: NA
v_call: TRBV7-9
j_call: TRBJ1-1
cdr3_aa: CASSLVSGTGGSVEAFF
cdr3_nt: TGTGCCAGCAGCTTAGTTTCGGGGACAGGGGGTTCCGTTGAAGCTTTCTTT

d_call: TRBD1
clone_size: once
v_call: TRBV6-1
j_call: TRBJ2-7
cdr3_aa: CASSEGQGKVYEQYF
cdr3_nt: TGTGCCAGCAGTGAAGGACAGGGGAAAGTCTACGAGCAGTACTTC

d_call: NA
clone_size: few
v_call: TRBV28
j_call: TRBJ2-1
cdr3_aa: CASKKTQRIYNEQFF
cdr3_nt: TGTGCCAGCAAAAAAACCCAGCGGATCTACAATGAGCAGTTCTTC

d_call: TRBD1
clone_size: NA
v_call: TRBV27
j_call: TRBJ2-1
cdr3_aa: CASSLLTGSHNEQFF
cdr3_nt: TGTGCCAGCAGTTTATTGACAGGGTCGCACAATGAGCAGTTCTTC

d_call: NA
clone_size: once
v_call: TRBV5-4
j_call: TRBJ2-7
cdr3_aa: CASSLAPGIYEQYF
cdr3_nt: TGTGCCAGCAGCTTGGCCCCAGGGATCTACGAGCAGTACTTC

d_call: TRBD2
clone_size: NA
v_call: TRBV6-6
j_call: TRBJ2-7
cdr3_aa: CASSGTSGFYEQYF
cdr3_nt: TGTGCCAGCAGCGGGACTAGCGGGTTCTACGAGCAGTACTTC

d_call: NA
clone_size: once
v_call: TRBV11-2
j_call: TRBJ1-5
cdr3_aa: CASSLNQGINQPQHF
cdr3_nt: TGTGCCAGCAGCTTAAATCAGGGGATTAACCAGCCCCAGCATTTT

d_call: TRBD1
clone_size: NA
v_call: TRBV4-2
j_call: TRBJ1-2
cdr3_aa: CASSQVTGLNYGYTF
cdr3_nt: TGTGCCAGCAGCCAGGTGACAGGGCTCAACTATGGCTACACCTTC

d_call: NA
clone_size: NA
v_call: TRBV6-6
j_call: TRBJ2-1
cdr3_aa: CASSYEVGYNEQFF
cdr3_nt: TGTGCCAGCAGTTACGAGGTCGGTTACAATGAGCAGTTCTTC

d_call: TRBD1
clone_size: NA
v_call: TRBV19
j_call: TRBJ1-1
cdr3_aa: CASSIETGVNTEAFF
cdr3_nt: TGTGCCAGTAGTATCGAGACAGGGGTGAACACTGAAGCTTTCTTT

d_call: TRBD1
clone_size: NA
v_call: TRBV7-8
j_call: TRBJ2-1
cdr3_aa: CASSTAHGWDRGHNEQFF
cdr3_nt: TGTGCCAGCAGCACCGCTCACGGATGGGACAGGGGGCATAATGAGCAGTTCTTC

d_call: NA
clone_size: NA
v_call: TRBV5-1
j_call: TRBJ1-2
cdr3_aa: CASSLESLKYGYTF
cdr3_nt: TGCGCCAGCAGCTTGGAAAGCCTCAAATATGGCTACACCTTC

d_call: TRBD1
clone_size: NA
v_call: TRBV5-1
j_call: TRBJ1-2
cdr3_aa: CASTPGQGYGYTF
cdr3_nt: TGCGCCAGCACCCCGGGACAGGGATACGGCTACACCTTC

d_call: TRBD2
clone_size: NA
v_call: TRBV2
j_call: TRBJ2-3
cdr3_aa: CASSASGNADTQYF
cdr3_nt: TGTGCCAGCAGCGCGAGCGGGAATGCAGATACGCAGTATTTT

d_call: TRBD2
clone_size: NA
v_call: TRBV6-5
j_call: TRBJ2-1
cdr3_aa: CASSRLASEQFF
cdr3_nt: TGTGCCAGCAGTCGACTAGCGTCTGAGCAGTTCTTC

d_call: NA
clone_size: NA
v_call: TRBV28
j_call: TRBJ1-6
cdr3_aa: CASFGGQDNSPLHF
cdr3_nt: TGTGCCAGCTTTGGGGGACAAGATAATTCACCCCTCCACTTT

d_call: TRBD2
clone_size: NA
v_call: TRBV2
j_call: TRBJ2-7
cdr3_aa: CASSERTSGSYEQYF
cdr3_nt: TGTGCCAGCAGTGAAAGGACTAGCGGGAGTTACGAGCAGTACTTC

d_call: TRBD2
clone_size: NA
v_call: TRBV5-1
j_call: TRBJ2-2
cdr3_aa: CASRGTSGKNTGELFF
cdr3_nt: TGCGCCAGCAGAGGGACTAGCGGGAAGAACACCGGGGAGCTGTTTTTT

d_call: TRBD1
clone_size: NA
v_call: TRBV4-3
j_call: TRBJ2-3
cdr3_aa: CASSQGQGAYTQYF
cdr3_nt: TGCGCCAGCAGCCAGGGACAGGGGGCCTATACGCAGTATTTT

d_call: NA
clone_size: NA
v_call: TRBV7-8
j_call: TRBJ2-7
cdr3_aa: CASSARTRMLVMAYEQYF
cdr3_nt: TGTGCCAGCAGCGCTCGGACAAGGATGTTAGTCATGGCCTACGAGCAGTACTTC

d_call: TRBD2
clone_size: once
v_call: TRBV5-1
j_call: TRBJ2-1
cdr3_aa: CASRLAGARGSYNEQFF
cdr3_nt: TGCGCCAGCAGACTAGCGGGAGCCAGAGGGTCCTACAATGAGCAGTTCTTC

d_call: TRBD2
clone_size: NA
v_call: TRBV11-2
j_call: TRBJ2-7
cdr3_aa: CASSLGGYRGLASYEQYF
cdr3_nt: TGTGCCAGCAGCCTAGGGGGGTATCGAGGACTAGCGAGCTACGAGCAGTACTTC

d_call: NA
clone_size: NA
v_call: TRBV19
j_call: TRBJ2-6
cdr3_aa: CASTGTSSGANVLTF
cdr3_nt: TGTGCCAGTACTGGGACCTCCTCTGGGGCCAACGTCCTGACTTTC

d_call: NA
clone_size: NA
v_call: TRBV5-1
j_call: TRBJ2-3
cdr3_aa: CASSWGPPGGRRADTQYF
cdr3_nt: TGCGCCAGCAGCTGGGGGCCTCCGGGAGGCCGGAGGGCAGATACGCAGTATTTT

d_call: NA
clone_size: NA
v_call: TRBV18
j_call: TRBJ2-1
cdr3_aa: CASSPGDGAYNEQFF
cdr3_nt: TGTGCCAGTTCACCAGGGGACGGAGCCTACAATGAGCAGTTCTTC

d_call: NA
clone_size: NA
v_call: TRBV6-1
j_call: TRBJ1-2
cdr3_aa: CASSEVQGHGYTF
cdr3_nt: TGTGCCAGCAGTGAGGTACAGGGCCATGGCTACACCTTC

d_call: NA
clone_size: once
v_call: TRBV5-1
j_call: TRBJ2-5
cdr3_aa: CASSPDGERTQYF
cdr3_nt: TGCGCCAGCAGTCCGGACGGGGAACGGACCCAGTACTTC

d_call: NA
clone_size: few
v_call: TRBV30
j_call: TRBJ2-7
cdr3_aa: CAWSGGAYEQYF
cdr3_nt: TGTGCCTGGAGTGGAGGCGCCTACGAGCAGTACTTC

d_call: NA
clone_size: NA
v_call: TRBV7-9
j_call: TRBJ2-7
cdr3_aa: CASSIEGAGQYF
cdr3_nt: TGTGCCAGCAGCATCGAAGGCGCGGGGCAGTACTTC

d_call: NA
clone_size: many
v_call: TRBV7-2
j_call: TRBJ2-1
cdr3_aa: CASSLGRNIVVDEQFF
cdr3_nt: TGTGCCAGCAGCTTAGGGAGAAATATCGTCGTGGATGAGCAGTTCTTC

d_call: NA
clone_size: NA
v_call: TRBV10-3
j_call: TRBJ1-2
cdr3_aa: CAISESSGRVYWGYTF
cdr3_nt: TGTGCCATCAGTGAGTCGTCAGGGAGGGTCTACTGGGGCTACACCTTC

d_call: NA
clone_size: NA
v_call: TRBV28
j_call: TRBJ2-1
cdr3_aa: CASRSRGGTYNEQFF
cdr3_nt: TGTGCCAGCAGAAGCCGAGGGGGGACTTACAATGAGCAGTTCTTC

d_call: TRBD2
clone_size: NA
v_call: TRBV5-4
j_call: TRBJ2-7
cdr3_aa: CASSLGLAEIYEQYF
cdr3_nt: TGTGCCAGCAGCCTGGGACTAGCGGAGATATACGAGCAGTACTTC

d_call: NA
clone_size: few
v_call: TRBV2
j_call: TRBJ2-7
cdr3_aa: CASTPSSYEQYF
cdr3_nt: TGTGCCAGTACCCCAAGCTCCTACGAGCAGTACTTC

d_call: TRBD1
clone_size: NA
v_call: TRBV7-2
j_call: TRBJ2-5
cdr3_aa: CASSTTGGEETQYF
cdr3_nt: TGTGCCAGCAGCACGACAGGGGGCGAAGAGACCCAGTACTTC

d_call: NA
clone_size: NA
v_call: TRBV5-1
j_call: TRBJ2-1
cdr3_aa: CASSLKASGSSYNEQFF
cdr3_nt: TGCGCCAGCAGCTTGAAGGCTTCCGGGAGCTCCTACAATGAGCAGTTCTTC

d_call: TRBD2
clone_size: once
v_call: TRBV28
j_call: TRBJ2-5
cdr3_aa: CASSSAGGRSETQYF
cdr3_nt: TGTGCCAGCAGTTCAGCGGGAGGGCGAAGTGAGACCCAGTACTTC

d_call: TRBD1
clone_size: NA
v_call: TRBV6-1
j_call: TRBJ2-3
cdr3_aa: CASRPDRVWEDTQYF
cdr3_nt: TGTGCCAGCAGACCCGACAGGGTCTGGGAAGATACGCAGTATTTT